This T cell receptor beta chain was sequenced during a study of T cells in Graves' hyperthyroidism and ophthalmopathy. General study results and limits: Most clonotypes that expanded in the thyroid above 0.001 also showed up in blood.

Points on this clonotype: Its target is not known.

Each ophthalmopathy patient scored at least 3 on the Clinical Activity Score and at least 4 on NOSPECS grade, with duration under 3 months. Exclusion of a patient resulted from uncontrolled infection, other autoimmune disease, pregnancy or lactation. RNA transcripts were the template for amplifying TCR beta CDR3 regions. The study used the HTBI primer set for a first-round RT-PCR of the TCR CDR3. TCRdb re-analysed the multiplex PCR reads in MiXCR, keeping a single row per CDR3 protein. The table lists 490,000 or so distinct CDR3 sequences, about 16% of them singletons. Germline V gene lookup returns CDR1 MNHEY and CDR2 SMNVEV (reference sequence). The V and J ends lost 3 bases and 5 bases respectively, with 14 bases between them. The CDR3 loop spans 15 amino acids.

V is TRBV27 and J is TRBJ2-1, with D uncertain. Sequencing input: blood. The TCR sequence derives from a young woman with Graves' ophthalmopathy. The CDR3: CASSLSAEKHNEQFF. The CDR3 DNA reads TGTGCCAGCAGTTTGAGTGCGGAGAAACACAATGAGCAGTTCTTC.